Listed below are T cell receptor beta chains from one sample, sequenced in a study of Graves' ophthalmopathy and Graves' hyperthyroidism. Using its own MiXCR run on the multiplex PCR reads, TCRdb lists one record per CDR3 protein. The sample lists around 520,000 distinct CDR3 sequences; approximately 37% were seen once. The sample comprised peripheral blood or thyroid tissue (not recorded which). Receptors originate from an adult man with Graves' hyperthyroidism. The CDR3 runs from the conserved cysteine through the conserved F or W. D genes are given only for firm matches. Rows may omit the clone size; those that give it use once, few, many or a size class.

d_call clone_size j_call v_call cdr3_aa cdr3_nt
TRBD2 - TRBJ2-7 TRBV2 CASRGSGGDNEQYF TGTGCCAGCAGAGGTAGCGGGGGGGACAATGAGCAGTACTTC
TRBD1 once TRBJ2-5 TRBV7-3 CASSLYTGTGGDQPQYF TGTGCCAGCAGCCTCTACACCGGGACAGGGGGCGATCAGCCCCAGTACTTC
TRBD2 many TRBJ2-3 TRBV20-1 CSAPAGGADTQYF TGCAGTGCGCCAGCGGGAGGGGCAGATACGCAGTATTTT
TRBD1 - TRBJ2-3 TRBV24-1 CATSDLEGASTDTQYF TGTGCCACCAGTGATTTAGAGGGGGCGAGCACAGATACGCAGTATTTT
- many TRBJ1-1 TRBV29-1 CSVEAGWGRDTEAFF TGCAGCGTTGAAGCGGGGTGGGGGAGGGACACTGAAGCTTTCTTT
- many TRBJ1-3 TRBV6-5 CASSYSSTSGNTIYF TGTGCCAGCAGTTACTCGAGCACCTCTGGAAACACCATATATTTT
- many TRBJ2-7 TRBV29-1 CSVARGSTYEQYF TGCAGCGTTGCTCGTGGCTCTACCTACGAGCAGTACTTC
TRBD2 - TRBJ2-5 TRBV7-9 CASSPSHLAGHTQETQYF TGTGCCAGCAGCCCATCACACCTAGCGGGGCACACACAGGAGACCCAGTACTTC
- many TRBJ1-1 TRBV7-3 CASSSRRVGVNTEAFF TGTGCCAGCAGTTCCCGCCGGGTGGGCGTTAACACTGAAGCTTTCTTT
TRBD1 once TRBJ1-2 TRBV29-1 CSASTGGDGYTF TGCAGCGCCAGCACAGGGGGCGACGGCTACACCTTC
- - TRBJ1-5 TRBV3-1 CASSQGIYSNQPQHF TGTGCCAGCAGCCAAGGGATTTATAGCAATCAGCCCCAGCATTTT
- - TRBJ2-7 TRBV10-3 CASSERPISYEQYF TGTGCCAGCAGTGAAAGACCGATATCCTACGAGCAGTACTTC
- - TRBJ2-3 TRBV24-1 CATSEGNTQYF TGTGCCACCAGTGAAGGGAATACGCAGTATTTT
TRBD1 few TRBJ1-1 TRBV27 CASSPGQGLRTEAFF TGTGCCAGCAGTCCAGGACAGGGGTTGAGAACTGAAGCTTTCTTT
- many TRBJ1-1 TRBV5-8 CASSDGPTSVTEAFF TGTGCCAGCAGCGATGGACCTACATCTGTGACAGAAGCTTTCTTT
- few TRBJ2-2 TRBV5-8 CASSFGQAGWGNTGELFF TGTGCCAGCAGCTTTGGACAGGCGGGGTGGGGAAACACCGGGGAGCTGTTTTTT
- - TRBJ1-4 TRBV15 CASSSSDPWAAANEKLFF TGTGCCAGCAGTTCCAGTGACCCTTGGGCCGCGGCTAATGAAAAACTGTTTTTT
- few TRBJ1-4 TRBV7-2 CASSFGGEANEKLFF TGTGCCAGCAGCTTCGGGGGAGAGGCTAATGAGAAACTGTTTTTT
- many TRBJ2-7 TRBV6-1 CASSPAHEQYF TGTGCCAGCAGTCCAGCCCACGAGCAGTACTTC
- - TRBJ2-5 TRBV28 CASSFLQGGNQPQYF TGTGCCAGCAGTTTTCTACAGGGAGGGAATCAGCCCCAGTACTTC
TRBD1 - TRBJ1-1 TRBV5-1 CASNIEDGQGVTEAFF TGCGCCAGCAACATTGAGGACGGACAGGGGGTGACTGAAGCTTTCTTT
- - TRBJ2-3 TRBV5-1 CASNQGNTDTQYF TGCGCCAGCAACCAAGGGAACACAGATACGCAGTATTTT
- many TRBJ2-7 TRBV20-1 CSARLSWEQYF TGCAGTGCTAGATTGTCGTGGGAGCAGTACTTC
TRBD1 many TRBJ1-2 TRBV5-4 CASSHRQGANYGYTF TGTGCCAGCAGCCACCGACAGGGGGCGAACTATGGCTACACCTTC
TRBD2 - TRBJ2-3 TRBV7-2 CASSPSGLAGGPGDTQYF TGTGCCAGCAGCCCCTCGGGACTAGCGGGAGGGCCGGGGGATACGCAGTATTTT
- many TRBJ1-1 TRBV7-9 CASSLEHSNTEAFF TGTGCCAGCAGCTTAGAACACTCGAACACTGAAGCTTTCTTT
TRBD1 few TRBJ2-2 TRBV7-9 CASSHPGTGKATGELFF TGTGCCAGCAGCCATCCCGGGACAGGGAAGGCCACCGGGGAGCTGTTTTTT
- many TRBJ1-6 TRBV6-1 CASRKDWGLNSPLHF TGTGCCAGCAGGAAGGACTGGGGATTGAATTCACCCCTCCACTTT
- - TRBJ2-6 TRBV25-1 CASSEGGAGANVLTF TGTGCCAGCAGTGAGGGGGGGGCCGGGGCCAACGTCCTGACTTTC
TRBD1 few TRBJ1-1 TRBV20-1 CSSRSRGRPEAFF TGCAGTTCCAGATCCAGGGGGCGTCCTGAAGCTTTCTTT
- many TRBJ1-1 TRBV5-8 CASSLGGRGTEAFF TGTGCCAGCAGCTTGGGAGGGAGGGGCACTGAAGCTTTCTTT
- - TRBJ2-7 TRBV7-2 CASSLNRVDYEQYF TGTGCCAGCAGCTTAAACAGGGTGGACTACGAGCAGTACTTC
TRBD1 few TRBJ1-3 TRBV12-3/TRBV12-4 CASSSGQGAPGNTIYF TGTGCCAGCAGTTCGGGGCAGGGGGCCCCTGGAAACACCATATATTTT
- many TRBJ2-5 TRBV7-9 CASSLADQETQYF TGTGCCAGCAGCTTAGCGGACCAAGAGACCCAGTACTTC
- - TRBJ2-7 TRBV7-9 CASSQEQDPSYEQYF TGTGCCAGCAGCCAAGAGCAGGACCCGTCCTACGAGCAGTACTTC
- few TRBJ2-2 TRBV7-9 CASSSLGPGGELFF TGTGCCAGCAGTTCTTTAGGGCCGGGCGGGGAGCTGTTTTTT
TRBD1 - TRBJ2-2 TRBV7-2 CASSQGTGIWDKTGELFF TGCGCCAGCAGCCAAGGGACAGGGATATGGGACAAAACCGGGGAGCTGTTTTTT
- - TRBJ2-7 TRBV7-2 CASSLSYREVNEQYF TGTGCCAGCAGCTTATCATACAGGGAAGTCAATGAGCAGTACTTC
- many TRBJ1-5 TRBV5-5 CASSTSGNQPQHF TGTGCCAGCAGCACCTCAGGGAACCAGCCCCAGCATTTT
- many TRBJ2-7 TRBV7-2 CASSLVSAEHYEQYF TGTGCCAGCAGCTTAGTAAGTGCGGAACACTACGAGCAGTACTTC
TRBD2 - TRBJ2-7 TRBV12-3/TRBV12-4 CASSQAGLAGIEQYF TGTGCCAGCAGTCAGGCGGGACTAGCGGGAATTGAGCAGTACTTC
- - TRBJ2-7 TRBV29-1 CSHRDGNYEQYF TGCAGCCACCGGGACGGAAACTACGAGCAGTACTTC
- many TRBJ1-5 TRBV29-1 CSVASGSTNQPQHF TGCAGCGTTGCATCCGGGAGTACGAATCAGCCCCAGCATTTT
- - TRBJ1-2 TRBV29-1 CTVTGVYGYTF TGCACCGTAACAGGAGTCTATGGCTACACCTTC
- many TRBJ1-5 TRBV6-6 CASGALGPQHF TGTGCCAGCGGAGCTCTGGGGCCCCAGCATTTT
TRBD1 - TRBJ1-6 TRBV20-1 CSARQGVDSPLHF TGCAGTGCGCGACAGGGAGTCGATTCACCCCTCCACTTT
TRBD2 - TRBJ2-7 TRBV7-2 CASRRLAEGYEQYF TGTGCCAGCAGACGGCTAGCGGAAGGGTACGAGCAGTACTTC
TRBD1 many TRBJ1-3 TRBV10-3 CAISRMTGVGSGNTIYF TGTGCCATCAGTAGAATGACAGGGGTTGGCTCTGGAAACACCATATATTTT